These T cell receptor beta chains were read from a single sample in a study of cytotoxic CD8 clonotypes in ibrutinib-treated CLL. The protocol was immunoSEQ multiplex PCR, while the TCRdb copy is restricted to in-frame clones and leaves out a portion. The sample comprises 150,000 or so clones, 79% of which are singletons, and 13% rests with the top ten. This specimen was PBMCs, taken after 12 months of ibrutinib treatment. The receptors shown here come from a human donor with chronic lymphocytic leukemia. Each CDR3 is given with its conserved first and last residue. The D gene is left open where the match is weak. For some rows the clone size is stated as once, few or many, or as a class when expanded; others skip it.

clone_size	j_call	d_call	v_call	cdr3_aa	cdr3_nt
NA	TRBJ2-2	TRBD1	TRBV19	CASSKTGGSTGELFF	TGTGCCAGTAGTAAGACAGGGGGGTCCACCGGGGAGCTGTTTTTT
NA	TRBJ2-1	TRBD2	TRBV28	CASSLAGVAYNEQFF	TGTGCCAGCAGCTTAGCGGGAGTAGCCTACAATGAGCAGTTCTTC
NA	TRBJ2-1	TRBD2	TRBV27	CASSLLPLAGINEQFF	TGTGCCAGCAGTTTACTCCCCCTAGCGGGAATAAATGAGCAGTTCTTC
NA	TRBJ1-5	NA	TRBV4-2	CASSQGNPDQPQHF	TGTGCCAGCAGCCAAGGTAACCCAGATCAGCCCCAGCATTTT
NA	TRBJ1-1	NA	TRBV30	CAWSTGTGGDTEAFF	TGTGCCTGGAGCACCGGGACCGGGGGGGACACTGAAGCTTTCTTT
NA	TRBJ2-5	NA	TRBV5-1	CASSLARVGQETQYF	TGCGCCAGCAGCTTGGCCAGGGTTGGGCAAGAGACCCAGTACTTC
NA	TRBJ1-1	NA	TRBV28	CASSLSEGRGSTEAFF	TGTGCCAGCAGTTTATCGGAAGGGCGGGGAAGCACTGAAGCTTTCTTT
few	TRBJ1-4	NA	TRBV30	CAWSVGAGSNEKLFF	TGTGCCTGGAGTGTAGGGGCAGGGTCTAATGAAAAACTGTTTTTT
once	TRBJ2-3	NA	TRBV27	CASSPPPGTGGTQYF	TGTGCCAGCAGTCCGCCCCCCGGGACGGGTGGTACGCAGTATTTT
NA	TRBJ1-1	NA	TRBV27	CASTQQGLDTEAFF	TGTGCCAGCACTCAACAGGGTTTGGACACTGAAGCTTTCTTT
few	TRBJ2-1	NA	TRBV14	CASSQAVGYNEQFF	TGTGCCAGCAGCCAAGCCGTGGGCTACAATGAGCAGTTCTTC
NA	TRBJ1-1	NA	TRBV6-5	CASSRGADTEAFF	TGTGCCAGCTCACGGGGGGCGGACACTGAAGCTTTCTTT
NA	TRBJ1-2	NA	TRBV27	CASSLGYGESYGYTF	TGTGCCAGCAGTTTAGGGTATGGGGAGTCATATGGCTACACCTTC
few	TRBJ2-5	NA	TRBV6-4	CASSEGVLTAQYF	TGTGCCAGCAGTGAAGGGGTCCTGACGGCCCAGTACTTC
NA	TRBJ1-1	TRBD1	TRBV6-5	CASSPQTGITEAFF	TGTGCCAGCAGTCCGCAGACAGGGATCACTGAAGCTTTCTTT
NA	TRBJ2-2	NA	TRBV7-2	CASSLVPENTGELFF	TGTGCCAGCAGCTTAGTTCCGGAAAACACCGGGGAGCTGTTTTTT
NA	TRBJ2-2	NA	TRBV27	CASSSTGELFF	TGTGCCAGCAGTTCCACCGGGGAGCTGTTTTTT
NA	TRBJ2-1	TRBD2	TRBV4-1	CASSQRLFGTSGYNEQFF	TGCGCCAGCAGCCAAAGACTTTTCGGGACTAGCGGATACAATGAGCAGTTCTTC
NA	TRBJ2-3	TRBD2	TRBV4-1	CASSLRGGLTDTQYF	TGCGCCAGCAGCCTTCGGGGGGGGCTCACAGATACGCAGTATTTT
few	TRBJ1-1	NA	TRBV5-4	CASSLVGGYTEAFF	TGTGCCAGCAGCTTGGTTGGTGGGTACACTGAAGCTTTCTTT
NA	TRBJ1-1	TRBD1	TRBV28	CASKTPGQEANTEAFF	TGTGCCAGCAAGACTCCGGGACAGGAGGCGAACACTGAAGCTTTCTTT
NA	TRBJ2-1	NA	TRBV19	CASSKGLLAREQFF	TGTGCCAGTAGTAAGGGACTCCTGGCAAGGGAGCAGTTCTTC
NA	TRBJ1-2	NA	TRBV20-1	CSASSDGYTF	TGCAGTGCTAGCAGTGATGGCTACACCTTC
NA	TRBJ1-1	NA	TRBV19	CASSISRENTEAFF	TGTGCCAGTAGTATCTCCAGGGAGAACACTGAAGCTTTCTTT
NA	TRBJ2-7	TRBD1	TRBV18	CASSPSGQGGEQYF	TGTGCCAGCTCACCTTCAGGACAGGGGGGCGAGCAGTACTTC
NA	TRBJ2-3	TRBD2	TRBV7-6	CASSLSGGSGDTQYF	TGTGCCAGCAGCTTAAGCGGGGGGTCAGGAGATACGCAGTATTTT